This is a list of T cell receptor beta chains from one sample in a study of identifying expanded T cells in peripheral blood. The assay was immunoSEQ multiplex PCR, and TCRdb's table has in-frame clones only and misses some. Counted here are about 110,000 clones, approximately 90% occurring once; the ten biggest clones make up 8% to 9%. The source material was blood. These receptors all stem from a person aged 18 to 70 in good health. The conserved cysteine and the conserved F or W are not part of the CDR3 here.

V,J,CDR3
TRBV28,TRBJ2-1,ASSSWTSGSGNEQF
TRBV6-5,TRBJ2-6,ATYTGGTGANVLT
TRBV7-8,TRBJ1-5,ASSLFGTASNQPQH
TRBV7-3,TRBJ2-1,ASSPGTSGPNEQF
TRBV27,TRBJ2-7,ASSAASGTPTYEQY
TRBV5-1,TRBJ2-7,ASSLEVRGYEQY
TRBV7-8,TRBJ2-1,ASSLVKGEQF
TRBV9,TRBJ1-6,ASSVETGLDSPLH
TRBV7-8,TRBJ1-2,ASSLQTGVWGGYT
TRBV11-1,TRBJ1-2,ASSLSGTQGNYGYT
TRBV29-1,TRBJ2-1,SVGDGSDEQF
TRBV6-5,TRBJ2-7,ASSYSGVGSYEQY
TRBV2,TRBJ2-7,ASSTRLAESSYEQY
TRBV4-2,TRBJ1-1,ASSQVQGQVSTEAF
TRBV7-2,TRBJ1-1,ASRIAGGASEAF
TRBV19,TRBJ2-5,ASSIRRGETQY
TRBV29-1,TRBJ1-3,SVEGVSGNTIY
TRBV7-3,TRBJ2-3,ASSPQGQGSTDTQY
TRBV6-1,TRBJ1-5,ASRRNSNQPQH
TRBV15,TRBJ1-6,ATSNRGQTYNSPLH
TRBV27,TRBJ1-1,ASSFLGKDTEAF
TRBV19,TRBJ2-2,ASSSLKLDRVNTGELF